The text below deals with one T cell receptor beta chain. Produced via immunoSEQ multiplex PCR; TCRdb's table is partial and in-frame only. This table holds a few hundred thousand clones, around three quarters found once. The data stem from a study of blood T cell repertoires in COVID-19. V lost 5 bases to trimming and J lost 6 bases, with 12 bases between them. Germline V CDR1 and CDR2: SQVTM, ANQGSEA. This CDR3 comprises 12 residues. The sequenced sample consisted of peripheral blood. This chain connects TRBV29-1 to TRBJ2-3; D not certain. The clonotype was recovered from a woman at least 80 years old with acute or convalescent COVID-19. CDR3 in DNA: TGCAGCGTTCTACCCGCCGGGGATACGCAGTATTTT. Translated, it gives CSVLPAGDTQYF.